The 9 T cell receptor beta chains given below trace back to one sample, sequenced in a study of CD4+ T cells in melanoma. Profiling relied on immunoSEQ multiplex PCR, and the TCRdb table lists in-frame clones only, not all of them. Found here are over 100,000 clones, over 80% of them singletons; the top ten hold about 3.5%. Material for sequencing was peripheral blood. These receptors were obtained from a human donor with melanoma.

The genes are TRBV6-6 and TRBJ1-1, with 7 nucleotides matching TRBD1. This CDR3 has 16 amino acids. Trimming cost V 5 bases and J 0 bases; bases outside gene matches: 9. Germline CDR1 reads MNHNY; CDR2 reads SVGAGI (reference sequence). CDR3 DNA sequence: TGTGCCAGCAGTCGTACAGGGGCCTACATGAACACTGAAGCTTTCTTT. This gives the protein CASSRTGAYMNTEAFF.

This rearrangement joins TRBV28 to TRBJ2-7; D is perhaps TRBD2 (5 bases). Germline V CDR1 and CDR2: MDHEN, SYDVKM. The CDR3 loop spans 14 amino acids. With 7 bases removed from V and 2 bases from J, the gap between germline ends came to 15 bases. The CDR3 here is CASMHWTGAYEQYF. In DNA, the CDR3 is TGTGCCAGCATGCATTGGACTGGAGCCTACGAGCAGTACTTC. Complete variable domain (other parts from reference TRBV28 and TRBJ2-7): DVKVTQSSRYLVKRTGEKVFLECVQDMDHENMFWYRQDPGLGLRLIYFSYDVKMKEKGDIPEGYSVSREKKERFSLILESASTNQTSMYLCASMHWTGAYEQYFGPGTRLTVT.

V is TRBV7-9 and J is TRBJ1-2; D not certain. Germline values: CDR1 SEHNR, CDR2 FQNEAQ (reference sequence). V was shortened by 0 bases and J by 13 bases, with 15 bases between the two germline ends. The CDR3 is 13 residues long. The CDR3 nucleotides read TGTGCCAGCAGCTTAGCCTCCGGTTTACTCCCCACCTTC. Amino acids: CASSLASGLLPTF.

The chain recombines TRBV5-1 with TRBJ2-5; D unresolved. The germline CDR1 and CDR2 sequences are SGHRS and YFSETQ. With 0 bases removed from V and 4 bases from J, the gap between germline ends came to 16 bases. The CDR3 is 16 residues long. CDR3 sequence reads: CASSLASGASTETQYF. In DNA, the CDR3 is TGCGCCAGCAGCTTGGCGTCAGGAGCTTCCACAGAGACCCAGTACTTC. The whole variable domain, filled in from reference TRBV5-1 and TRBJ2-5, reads KAGVTQTPRYLIKTRGQQVTLSCSPISGHRSVSWYQQTPGQGLQFLFEYFSETQRNKGNFPGRFSGRQFSNSRSEMNVSTLELGDSALYLCASSLASGASTETQYFGPGTRLLVL.

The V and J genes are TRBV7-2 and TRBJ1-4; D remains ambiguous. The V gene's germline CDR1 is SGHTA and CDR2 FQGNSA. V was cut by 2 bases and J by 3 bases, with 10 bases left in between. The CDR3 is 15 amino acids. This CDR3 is CASSLSLRSNEKLFF. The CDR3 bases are TGTGCCAGCAGCTTATCTCTTCGGTCTAATGAAAAACTGTTTTTT.

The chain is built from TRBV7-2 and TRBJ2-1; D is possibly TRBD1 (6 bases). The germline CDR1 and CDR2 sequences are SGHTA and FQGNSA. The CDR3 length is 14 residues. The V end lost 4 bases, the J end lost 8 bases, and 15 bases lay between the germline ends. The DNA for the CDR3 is TGTGCCAGCAGCTATCAGGGGAATAGCGATGAGCAGTTCTTC. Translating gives CASSYQGNSDEQFF. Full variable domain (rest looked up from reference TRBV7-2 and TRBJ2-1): GAGVSQSPSNKVTEKGKDVELRCDPISGHTALYWYRQSLGQGLEFLIYFQGNSAPDKSGLPSDRFSAERTGGSVSTLTIQRTQQEDSAVYLCASSYQGNSDEQFFGPGTRLTVL.

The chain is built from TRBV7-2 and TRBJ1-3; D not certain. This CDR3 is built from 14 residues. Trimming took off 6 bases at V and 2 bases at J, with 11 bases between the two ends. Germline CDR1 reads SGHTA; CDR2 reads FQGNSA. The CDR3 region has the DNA TGTGCCAGCAGTCGTATAGCCCCTGGAAACACCATATATTTT. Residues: CASSRIAPGNTIYF.

The DNA for the CDR3 is TGTGCCAGCAGTGCTCCGTGGGGGGGGGAGACCCAGTACTTC. Its protein product is CASSAPWGGETQYF. The J gene is TRBJ2-5, the V gene TRBV2, with 7 bases that match TRBD2. Germline trimming cut 4 bases from V and 5 bases from J; bases unmatched to any gene: 7. The germline V gene has CDR1 SNHLY and CDR2 FYNNEI. There are 14 residues in the CDR3.

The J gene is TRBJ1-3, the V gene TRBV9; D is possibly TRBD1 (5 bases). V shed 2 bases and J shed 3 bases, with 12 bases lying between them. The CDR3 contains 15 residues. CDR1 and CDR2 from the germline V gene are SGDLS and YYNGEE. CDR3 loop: CASSVEGRVGNTIYF. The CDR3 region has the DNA TGTGCCAGCAGCGTCGAGGGGAGGGTTGGAAACACCATATATTTT.